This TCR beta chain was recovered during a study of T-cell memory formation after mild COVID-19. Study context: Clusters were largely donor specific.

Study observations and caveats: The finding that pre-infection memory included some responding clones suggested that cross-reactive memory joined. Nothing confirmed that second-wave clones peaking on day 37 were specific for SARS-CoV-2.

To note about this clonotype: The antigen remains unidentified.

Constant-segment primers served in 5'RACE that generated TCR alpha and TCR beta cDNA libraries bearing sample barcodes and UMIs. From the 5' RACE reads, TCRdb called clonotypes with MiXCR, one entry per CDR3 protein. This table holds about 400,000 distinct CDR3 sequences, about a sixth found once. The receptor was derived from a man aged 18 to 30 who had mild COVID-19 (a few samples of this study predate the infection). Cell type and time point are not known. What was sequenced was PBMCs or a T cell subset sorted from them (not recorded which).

In DNA, the CDR3 is TGTGCCAGCAGTACCCAACAGGCACGCTCTGGAAACACCATATATTTT. Protein sequence: CASSTQQARSGNTIYF. The chain carries TRBV12-3 or TRBV12-4 and TRBJ1-3; D is possibly TRBD1 (5 bases). The CDR3 is 16 amino acids. Between the trimmed V and J ends, which lost 5 bases and 0 bases, there was a span of 14 bases.